These 10 T cell receptor beta chains share one sample of origin, sequenced in a study of blood T cell repertoires in COVID-19. Using immunoSEQ multiplex PCR, the repertoire was profiled, and TCRdb retains in-frame clones only, with some absent. In the table there are approximately 200,000 clones, approximately 88% of which are singletons. The material sequenced was PBMCs or T cells enriched from blood (not recorded which). Receptors originate from a woman in her 30s who had been exposed to COVID-19.

This clone was seen just once. J is TRBJ2-1 and V is TRBV5-4, with 7 bases lining up with TRBD2. CDR1 is SGHNT and CDR2 is YYREEE in the germline V gene (reference sequence). CDR3 length: 15 residues. Trimming removed 0 bases from V and 3 bases from J; junction bases left unmatched: 3. As DNA, the CDR3 is TGTGCCAGCAGCTTGGGGCTAGCGGTCTACAATGAGCAGTTCTTC. Translated: CASSLGLAVYNEQFF.

The table lists this clone with a count of one. J is TRBJ2-3 and V is TRBV11-2; D perhaps matches TRBD2 (5 bases). Trimming took 2 bases from V and 8 from J, leaving 29 bases between them. Germline V gene lookup returns CDR1 SGHAT and CDR2 FQNNGV. The CDR3 contains 19 residues. The CDR3 coding sequence is TGTGCCAGCAGCTTATCCGAGGGATATAGCGATGTCGACTCAGTTACGCAGTATTTT. Protein product: CASSLSEGYSDVDSVTQYF.

The chain employs TRBV10-3 and TRBJ1-2; a possible D gene is TRBD1 (6 bases). CDR3 length: 15 amino acids. V lost 3 bases and J lost 3, with 14 bases in between. CDR1 is ENHRY and CDR2 is SYGVKD in the germline V gene. The CDR3 region is CAISDRTETHYGYTF. CDR3 bases: TGTGCCATCAGTGATCGGACAGAGACTCACTATGGCTACACCTTC.

V gene TRBV5-1 combines with J gene TRBJ1-2; the D gene is possibly TRBD1 (6 bases). V was pared by 1 base and J by 7 bases, with 11 bases between. Germline loops: CDR1 SGHRS, CDR2 YFSETQ. This CDR3 spans 13 amino acids. In DNA form, the CDR3 reads TGCGCCAGCAGCTTGTTGGGACAAGGTGGCTACACCTTC. This encodes CASSLLGQGGYTF.

CDR3 coding DNA: TGCAGCGTAGGCCCGGGACAGGGGGTACGGACCCAGTACTTC. It codes for CSVGPGQGVRTQYF. This chain joins TRBV29-1 and TRBJ2-5, with 11 bases that match TRBD1. The trim removed 6 bases at V and 7 bases at J, leaving 10 bases unmatched. The CDR3 sequence is 14 residues long. CDR1 SQVTM and CDR2 ANQGSEA come from the germline V gene.

The chain uses TRBV2 and TRBJ1-1, with 8 bases identical to TRBD1. V was pared by 4 bases and J by 9 bases, with 13 bases of the junction left unmatched. Germline values: CDR1 SNHLY, CDR2 FYNNEI. The CDR3 is made up of 15 amino acids. The CDR3, as DNA: TGTGCCAGCAGTGCGGGGGTGACAGGGGAAGGAAAAGCTTTCTTT. Residues: CASSAGVTGEGKAFF.

The V gene is TRBV21-1, the J gene TRBJ2-1; the table's D call TRBD2 went unverified against the DNA. TRBV21-1 represents a pseudogene. CDR3 length: 20 amino acids. The CDR3 nucleotides read TGTGCCAGCAGCAACCCGGGACTAGCGCGAAGATTCGTCTCCTACAATGAGCAGTTCTTC. Protein product: CASSNPGLARRFVSYNEQFF.

This clone was picked up a small number of times. The chain combines TRBV5-6 with TRBJ2-2; 9 nucleotides agree with TRBD2. Germline V CDR1 and CDR2: SGHDT, YYEEEE. Trimming took 0 bases from V and 0 from J; bases not matched to a gene: 9. This CDR3 spans 19 amino acids. The CDR3 DNA is TGTGCCAGCAGCTTGGCTCCCAGGACTAGCGATACGAACACCGGGGAGCTGTTTTTT. Amino acid sequence: CASSLAPRTSDTNTGELFF.

The rearrangement joins TRBV27 to TRBJ2-6, with no clear D. The germline CDR1 and CDR2 sequences are MNHEY and SMNVEV (reference sequence). The CDR3 extends over 15 amino acids. V lost 1 base to trimming and J lost 2 bases, with 6 bases between them. The chain's CDR3 is CASSLWATGANVLTF. CDR3 DNA: TGTGCCAGCAGTTTATGGGCGACTGGGGCCAACGTCCTGACTTTC.

Only one count was recorded for this clone. The V and J genes are TRBV5-1 and TRBJ1-2; D not certain. This CDR3 comprises 15 residues. V was trimmed by 0 bases and J by 4 bases, leaving 13 bases between them. The germline CDR1 and CDR2 sequences are SGHRS and YFSETQ. The CDR3 here is CASSLGATVGYGYTF. CDR3 in DNA: TGCGCCAGCAGCTTGGGGGCCACGGTGGGCTATGGCTACACCTTC.